The 18 T cell receptor beta chains below were found in one sample sequenced in a study of blood T cell repertoires in COVID-19. Method: immunoSEQ multiplex PCR; TCRdb's copy keeps in-frame clones and lacks some. The repertoire has about 53,000 clones, about 91% of them found once; the top ten carry roughly 5.3%. Sequenced: peripheral blood. These receptor sequences come from a man aged 60 to 69 with active COVID-19.

V is TRBV5-1 and J is TRBJ2-5; D is perhaps TRBD2 (6 bases). CDR1 and CDR2 (germline): SGHRS, YFSETQ. The CDR3 runs 16 residues. Trimming removed 0 bases from V and 5 bases from J, with 17 bases in between. The CDR3 DNA sequence: TGCGCCAGCAGCTTGGGTGAACTAGCTAAGCGGGAGACCCAGTACTTC. It codes for CASSLGELAKRETQYF.

This clone has only a few counts. The chain employs TRBV6-5 and TRBJ1-5; 8 bases fit TRBD1. CDR3 size: 14 residues. After removal of 6 bases from V and 4 bases from J, the junction contained 5 bases not matched to a gene. CDR1 and CDR2 (germline): MNHEY, SVGAGI. CDR3 region: CASRRTGRNQPQHF. The DNA of the CDR3 is TGTGCCAGCAGAAGGACAGGGCGGAATCAGCCCCAGCATTTT.

V is TRBV7-3 and J is TRBJ2-2; TRBD2 agrees at 10 bases. Looked up from germline, CDR1 is SGHTA and CDR2 is FQGTGA. V was pared by 1 base and J by 1 base, with 6 bases of the junction left unmatched. This CDR3 is 18 amino acids long. The CDR3 nucleotides read TGTGCCAGCAGCTTAAGGACCAGGACTAGCGGGAACACCGGGGAGCTGTTTTTT. Amino acid sequence: CASSLRTRTSGNTGELFF.

The gene calls are TRBV10-2 and TRBJ2-3, with 8 bases fitting TRBD1. Germline trimming cut 4 bases from V and 8 bases from J; bases unmatched to any gene: 5. The V gene's germline CDR1 is WSHSY and CDR2 SAAADI. The CDR3 is made up of 13 amino acids. The CDR3 sequence is CASSAGQEATQYF. The CDR3 DNA reads as TGCGCCAGCAGTGCGGGACAGGAGGCTACGCAGTATTTT.

This clone was observed once. The CDR3 reads CASSSPGRDDEQYF. CDR3 coding DNA: TGTGCCAGCAGCTCCCCCGGGAGGGATGACGAGCAGTACTTC. This sequence joins TRBV6-6 and TRBJ2-7, with 8 bases fitting TRBD2. Germline trimming cut 6 bases from V and 5 bases from J; bases unmatched to any gene: 9. The germline gives CDR1 MNHNY, CDR2 SVGAGI (reference sequence). The CDR3 contains 14 residues.

This rearrangement joins TRBV14 to TRBJ2-7, with 8 bases fitting TRBD2. The CDR3 consists of 13 residues. The trim removed 1 base at V and 9 bases at J, leaving 5 bases unmatched. The V gene's germline CDR1 is SGHDN and CDR2 FVKESK. The CDR3 loop reads CASSQGRLAGQYF. The CDR3 DNA follows: TGTGCCAGCAGCCAAGGGAGGCTAGCGGGGCAGTACTTC. Full variable domain (rest looked up from reference TRBV14 and TRBJ2-7): EAGVTQFPSHSVIEKGQTVTLRCDPISGHDNLYWYRRVMGKEIKFLLHFVKESKQDESGMPNNRFLAERTGGTYSTLKVQPAELEDSGVYFCASSQGRLAGQYFGPGTRLTVT.

About this clone: Compared with germline, one end of the junction differs, possibly owing to a read error. This sequence joins TRBV29-1 and TRBJ2-1; 12 bases fit TRBD1. Germline V lookup: CDR1 SQVTM, CDR2 ANQGSEA. This CDR3 spans 17 amino acids. In nucleotides, the CDR3 is TGCTGCGTGGGGGGGACAGGGGGCTCCCTGGTCTACAATGAGCAGTTCTTC. It translates to CCVGGTGGSLVYNEQFF.

The rearrangement uses TRBV28 and TRBJ2-1, with TRBD1 matching over 7 bases. After removal of 6 bases from V and 5 bases from J, the junction contained 4 bases not matched to a gene. This CDR3 comprises 13 residues. Germline assignment: CDR1 MDHEN and CDR2 SYDVKM. CDR3 bases: TGTGCCAGCAGCCTGACAGGGCACAATGAGCAGTTCTTC. Protein sequence: CASSLTGHNEQFF.

This chain joins TRBV9 and TRBJ2-5; the match to TRBD2 covers 9 bases. This CDR3 has 14 amino acids. Trimming took 2 bases from V and 4 from J; bases not matched to a gene: 3. Germline lookup yields CDR1 SGDLS and CDR2 YYNGEE. The CDR3 nucleotides are TGTGCCAGCAGCGTGACTAGCGGCCCAGAGACCCAGTACTTC. Its translation is CASSVTSGPETQYF.

The chain links TRBV18 to TRBJ2-7; the D is unclear. The V and J ends lost 2 bases and 9 bases respectively, with 8 bases between them. Germline values: CDR1 KGHSH, CDR2 LQKENI. The CDR3 is made up of 11 amino acids. As DNA, the CDR3 is TGTGCCAGCTCACCAGGAGACGGGCAGTACTTC. Protein sequence: CASSPGDGQYF.

The V call is TRBV28, the J call TRBJ1-5, with D uncertain. With 4 bases removed from V and 4 bases from J, the gap between germline ends came to 8 bases. The CDR3 has 13 residues. Germline assignment: CDR1 MDHEN and CDR2 SYDVKM. The CDR3 DNA reads as TGTGCCAGCAGTTGGGCGGGGAATCAGCCCCAGCATTTT. Its protein product is CASSWAGNQPQHF.

This chain links TRBV27 with TRBJ1-2; tentative D call: TRBD1 (5 bases). Between the trimmed V and J ends, which lost 0 bases and 6 bases, there was a span of 5 bases. This CDR3 is 12 amino acids long. Germline V gives CDR1 MNHEY, CDR2 SMNVEV (reference sequence). In DNA, the CDR3 is TGTGCCAGCAGTTTATCAGGGGATGGCTACACCTTC. Its translation is CASSLSGDGYTF.

The V gene is TRBV2, the J gene TRBJ2-1; D not certain. There are 13 residues in the CDR3. Germline lookup yields CDR1 SNHLY and CDR2 FYNNEI. V lost 6 bases, J lost 0 bases, and 6 bases lay in between. This CDR3 is CASSPNSYNEQFF. The DNA of the CDR3 is TGTGCCAGCAGCCCCAACTCCTACAATGAGCAGTTCTTC.

The CDR3 region is CASSQVRGRTTTGVKAEQYF. In DNA, the CDR3 is TGTGCCAGCAGCCAAGTTAGGGGCCGGACAACGACAGGGGTAAAGGCCGAGCAGTACTTC. The rearrangement joins TRBV4-2 to TRBJ2-7; 8 bases fit TRBD1. V trimming: 1 base; J trimming: 6 bases; junction bases outside the gene matches: 23. Germline CDR1 and CDR2: LGHNA and YNFKEQ. This CDR3 comprises 20 residues.

The DNA of the CDR3 is TGTGCCAGCAGCCGCCTGACAGTGAACACCGGGGAGCTGTTTTTT. Translating it yields CASSRLTVNTGELFF. The chain joins TRBV14 to TRBJ2-2; possibly TRBD1 for D (5 bases). There are 15 residues in the CDR3. Trimming stripped 4 bases from V and 1 base from J, with 10 bases between. Looked up from germline, CDR1 is SGHDN and CDR2 is FVKESK.

V gene TRBV5-6 combines with J gene TRBJ2-5; 11 bases are shared with TRBD2. The CDR3 has 17 residues. Germline V CDR1 and CDR2: SGHDT, YYEEEE. V trimming: 3 bases; J trimming: 5 bases; junction bases outside the gene matches: 12. The CDR3 spells CASSSPGDWTSGETQYF. The CDR3 coding sequence is TGTGCCAGCAGCTCTCCGGGGGATTGGACTAGCGGGGAGACCCAGTACTTC.

The V and J genes are TRBV2 and TRBJ1-2; D is ambiguous. Germline lookup yields CDR1 SNHLY and CDR2 FYNNEI. CDR3 length equals 15 residues. The ends were cut back, 6 bases at V and 5 bases at J, with 19 bases in the middle. DNA for the CDR3: TGTGCCAGCAGGTTACAGAGAGGGTTGCGGTATGGCTACACCTTC. Translated, it gives CASRLQRGLRYGYTF.

J is TRBJ2-5 and V is TRBV21-1; TRBD2, as called in the table, went unchecked against the DNA. TRBV21-1 is tagged as a pseudogene. The CDR3 spans 22 residues. The CDR3 protein is CASSKRGSTSGRALKEGETQYF. DNA for the CDR3: TGTGCCAGCAGCAAACGGGGTTCGACTAGCGGGAGGGCCTTGAAGGAGGGAGAGACCCAGTACTTC.